Sequencing of this TCR beta chain was carried out in a study of T cells in Graves' hyperthyroidism and ophthalmopathy. Study details: Prior to any treatment, at the point of initial diagnosis, peripheral blood was collected.

This clonotype was counted a few times. Fresh peripheral blood, under 11 ml, yielded the PBMCs. The TCR beta CDR3 regions underwent amplification using RNA transcripts as the source. With the HTBI primer set, the TCR CDR3 went through a first round of RT-PCR. Each CDR3 protein is one row after TCRdb ran MiXCR on the multiplex PCR reads. The repertoire holds about 400,000 distinct CDR3 sequences, with 20% to 30% as singletons. Looked up from germline, CDR1 is MGHRA and CDR2 is YSYEKL. This CDR3 comprises 16 residues. Trimming stripped 3 bases from V and 5 bases from J, with 17 bases between. The source of this sequence is a man aged 45-60 years with Graves' hyperthyroidism. Source material: blood. V and J are TRBV4-1 and TRBJ1-3; D gene uncertain. DNA for the CDR3: TGCGCCAGCAGCCAGGCCCTGGTTGGCTCACGAAACACCATATATTTT. It is translated as CASSQALVGSRNTIYF.